This TCR beta chain is from a study of vaccination and CD4 T cells after COVID-19. Whole-study context: A positive SARS-CoV-2 nasal swab PCR result was recorded for each convalescent patient; about ten were mild and one severe.

At the Johns Hopkins FTIC core, DNA taken from cultured CD4+ T cells was sequenced by way of the Oncomine TCR Beta short-read assay. MiXCR, run by TCRdb on the PCR reads, gives a single entry per CDR3 protein. The sample carries tens of thousands of distinct CDR3 sequences, around two fifths recorded once. Germline CDR1 reads SEHNR; CDR2 reads FQNEAQ (reference sequence). The V gene end was trimmed by 4 bases and the J gene end by 2 bases; junction bases not matched to a gene: 13. The CDR3 length is 18 residues. Only a few counts were recorded for this clonotype. Its antigen is undetermined. The time point was: late sampling 161 to 241 days after vaccination in a few convalescent patients. The treatment here: roughly nine-day PBMC culture with coronavirus spike peptide pools or control peptides (ViraFEST assay).

The V call is TRBV7-9, the J call TRBJ2-7, with 11 bases identical to TRBD1. The sample in question was CD4+ T cells from blood, cultured in vitro, obtained about 7 months after SARS-CoV-2 vaccination. The receptor was isolated from a human donor who had recovered from COVID-19. The CDR3 DNA reads as TGTGCCAGCAGCTCTGGCCGGACAGGGGGCAAAGGAACCTACGAGCAGTACTTC. Its protein product is CASSSGRTGGKGTYEQYF.